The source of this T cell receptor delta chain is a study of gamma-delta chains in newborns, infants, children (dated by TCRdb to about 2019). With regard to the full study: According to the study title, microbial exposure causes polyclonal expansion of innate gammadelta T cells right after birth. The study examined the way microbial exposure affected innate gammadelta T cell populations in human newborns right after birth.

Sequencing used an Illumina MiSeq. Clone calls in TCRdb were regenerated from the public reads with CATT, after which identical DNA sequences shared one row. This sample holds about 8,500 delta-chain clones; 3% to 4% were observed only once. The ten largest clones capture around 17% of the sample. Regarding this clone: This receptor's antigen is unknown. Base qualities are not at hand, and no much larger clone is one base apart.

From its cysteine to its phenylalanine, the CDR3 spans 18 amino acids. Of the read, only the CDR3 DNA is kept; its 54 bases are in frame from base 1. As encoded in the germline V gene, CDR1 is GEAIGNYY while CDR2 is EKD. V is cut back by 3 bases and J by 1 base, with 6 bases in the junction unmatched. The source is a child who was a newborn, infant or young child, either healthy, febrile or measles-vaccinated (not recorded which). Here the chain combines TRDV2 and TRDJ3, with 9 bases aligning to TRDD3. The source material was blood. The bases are TGTGCCTGTGACGACCCTACTGGGGGATCCTGGGACACCCGACAGATGTTTTTC. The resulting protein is CACDDPTGGSWDTRQMFF.